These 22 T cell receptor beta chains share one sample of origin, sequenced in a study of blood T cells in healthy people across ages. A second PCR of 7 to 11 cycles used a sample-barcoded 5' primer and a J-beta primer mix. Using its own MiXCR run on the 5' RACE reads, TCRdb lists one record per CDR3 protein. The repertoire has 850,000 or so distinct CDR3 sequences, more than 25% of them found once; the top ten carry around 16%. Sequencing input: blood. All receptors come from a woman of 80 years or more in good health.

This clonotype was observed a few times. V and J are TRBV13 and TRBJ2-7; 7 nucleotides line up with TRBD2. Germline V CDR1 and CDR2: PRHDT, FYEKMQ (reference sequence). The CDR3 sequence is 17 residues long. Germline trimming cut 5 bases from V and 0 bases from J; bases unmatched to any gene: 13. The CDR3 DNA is TGTGCCAGCAGCCCCACCGGGGGAGGGAGGAGCTCCTACGAGCAGTACTTC. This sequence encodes CASSPTGGGRSSYEQYF.

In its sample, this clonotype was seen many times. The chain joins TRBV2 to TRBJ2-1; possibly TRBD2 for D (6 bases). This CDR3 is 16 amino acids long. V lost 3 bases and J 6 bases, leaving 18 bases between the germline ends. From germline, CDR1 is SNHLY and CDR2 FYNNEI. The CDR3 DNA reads TGTGCCAGCAGTGAGAGGCTAGCGAAAATCGGCAATGAGCAGTTCTTC. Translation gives CASSERLAKIGNEQFF.

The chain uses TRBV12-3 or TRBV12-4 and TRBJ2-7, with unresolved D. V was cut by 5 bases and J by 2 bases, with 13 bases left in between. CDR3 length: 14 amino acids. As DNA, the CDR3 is TGTGCCAGCAGTCCCATGGGGTCGCCCTACGAGCAGTACTTC. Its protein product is CASSPMGSPYEQYF.

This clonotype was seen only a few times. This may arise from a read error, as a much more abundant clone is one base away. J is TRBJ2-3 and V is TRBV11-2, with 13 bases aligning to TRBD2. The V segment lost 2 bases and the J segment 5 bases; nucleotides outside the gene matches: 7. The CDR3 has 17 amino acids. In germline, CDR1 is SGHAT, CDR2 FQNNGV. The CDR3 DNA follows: TGTGCCAGCAGCTTACGATCCGGGACTAGCGGGGTAGATACGCAGTATTTT. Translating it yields CASSLRSGTSGVDTQYF.

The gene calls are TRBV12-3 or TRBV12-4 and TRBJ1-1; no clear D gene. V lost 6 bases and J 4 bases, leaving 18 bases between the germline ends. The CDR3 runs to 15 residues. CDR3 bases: TGTGCCAGCAGCTCCTCTGAGGGCCTCAGCACTGAAGCTTTCTTT. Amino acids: CASSSSEGLSTEAFF.

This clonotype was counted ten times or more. The CDR3 protein is CSARALAGGISYEQYF. DNA for the CDR3: TGCAGTGCTAGAGCCCTAGCGGGGGGGATTTCCTACGAGCAGTACTTC. The gene calls are TRBV20-1 and TRBJ2-7; 12 nucleotides agree with TRBD2. Germline values: CDR1 DFQATT, CDR2 SNEGSKA (reference sequence). The CDR3 is made up of 16 amino acids. J lost 1 base, V lost 1 base, and 5 bases had no gene match.

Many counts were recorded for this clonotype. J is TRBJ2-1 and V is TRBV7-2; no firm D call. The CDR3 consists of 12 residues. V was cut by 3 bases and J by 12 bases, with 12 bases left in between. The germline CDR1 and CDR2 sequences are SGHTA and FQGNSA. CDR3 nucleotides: TGTGCCAGCAGCTTGGATTTTACTGCGCAGTTCTTC. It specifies CASSLDFTAQFF.

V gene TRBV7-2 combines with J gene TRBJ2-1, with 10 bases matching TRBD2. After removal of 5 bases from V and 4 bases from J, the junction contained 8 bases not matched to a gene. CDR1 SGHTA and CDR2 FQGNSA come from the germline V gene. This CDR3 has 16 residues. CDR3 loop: CASSRNLAGEYNEQFF. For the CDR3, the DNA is TGTGCCAGCAGCCGGAACCTAGCGGGAGAGTACAATGAGCAGTTCTTC. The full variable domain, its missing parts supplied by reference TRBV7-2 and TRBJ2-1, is GAGVSQSPSNKVTEKGKDVELRCDPISGHTALYWYRQSLGQGLEFLIYFQGNSAPDKSGLPSDRFSAERTGGSVSTLTIQRTQQEDSAVYLCASSRNLAGEYNEQFFGPGTRLTVL.

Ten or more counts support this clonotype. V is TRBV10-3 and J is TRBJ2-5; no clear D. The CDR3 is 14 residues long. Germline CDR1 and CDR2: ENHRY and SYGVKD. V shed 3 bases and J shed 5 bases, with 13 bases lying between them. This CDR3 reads CAISELLSRETQYF. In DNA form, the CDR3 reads TGTGCCATCAGTGAACTGCTATCTCGGGAGACCCAGTACTTC.

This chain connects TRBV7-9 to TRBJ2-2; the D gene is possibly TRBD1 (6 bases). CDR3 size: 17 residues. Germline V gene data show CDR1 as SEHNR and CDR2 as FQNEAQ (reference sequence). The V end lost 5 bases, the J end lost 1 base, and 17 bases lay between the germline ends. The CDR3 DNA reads TGTGCCAGCAGCCCTTTAACGACAGGATTGAACACCGGGGAGCTGTTTTTT. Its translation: CASSPLTTGLNTGELFF.

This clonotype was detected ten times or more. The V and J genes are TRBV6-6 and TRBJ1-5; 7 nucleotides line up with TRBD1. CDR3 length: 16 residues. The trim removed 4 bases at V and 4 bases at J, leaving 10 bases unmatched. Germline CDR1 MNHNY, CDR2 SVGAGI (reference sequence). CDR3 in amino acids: CASSSYRGGVNQPQHF. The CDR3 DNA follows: TGTGCCAGCAGTTCCTACAGGGGTGGGGTAAATCAGCCCCAGCATTTT.

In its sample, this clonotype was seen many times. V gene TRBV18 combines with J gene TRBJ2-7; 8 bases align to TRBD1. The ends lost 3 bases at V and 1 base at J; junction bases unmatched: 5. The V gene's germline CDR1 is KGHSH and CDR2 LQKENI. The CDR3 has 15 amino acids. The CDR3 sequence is CASSPGNRGSYEQYF. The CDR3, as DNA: TGTGCCAGCTCACCTGGGAACAGGGGGTCCTACGAGCAGTACTTC.

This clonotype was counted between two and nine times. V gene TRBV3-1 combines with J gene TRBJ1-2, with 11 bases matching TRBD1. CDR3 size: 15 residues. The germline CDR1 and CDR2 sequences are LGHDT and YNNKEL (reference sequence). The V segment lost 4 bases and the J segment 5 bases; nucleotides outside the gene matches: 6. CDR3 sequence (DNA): TGTGCCAGCAGCCCGACGGGACAGGGGGTTTATGGCTACACCTTC. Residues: CASSPTGQGVYGYTF. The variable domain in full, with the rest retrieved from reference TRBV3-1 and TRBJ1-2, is DTAVSQTPKYLVTQMGNDKSIKCEQNLGHDTMYWYKQDSKKFLKIMFSYNNKELIINETVPNRFSPKSPDKAHLNLHINSLELGDSAVYFCASSPTGQGVYGYTFGSGTRLTVV.

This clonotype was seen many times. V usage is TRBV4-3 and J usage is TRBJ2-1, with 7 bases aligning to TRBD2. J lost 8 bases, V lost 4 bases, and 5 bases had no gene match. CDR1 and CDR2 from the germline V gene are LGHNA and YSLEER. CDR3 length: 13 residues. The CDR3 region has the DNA TGCGCCAGCAGCCTTCTTGGGGGGGATGAGCAGTTCTTC. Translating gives CASSLLGGDEQFF.

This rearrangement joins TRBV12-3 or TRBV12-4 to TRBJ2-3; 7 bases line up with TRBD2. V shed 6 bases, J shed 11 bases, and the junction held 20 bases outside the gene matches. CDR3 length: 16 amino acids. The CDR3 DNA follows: TGTGCCAGCAGCTCCGGACTAGGAGGGGCTGGAGATGTGCAGTATTTT. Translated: CASSSGLGGAGDVQYF.

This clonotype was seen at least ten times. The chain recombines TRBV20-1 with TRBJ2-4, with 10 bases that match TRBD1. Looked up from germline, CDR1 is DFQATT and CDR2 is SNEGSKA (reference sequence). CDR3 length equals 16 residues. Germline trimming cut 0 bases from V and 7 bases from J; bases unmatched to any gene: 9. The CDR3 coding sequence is TGCAGTGCTAGAGACCGCCCCGGGACAGGGGTGAACATTCAGTACTTC. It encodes CSARDRPGTGVNIQYF.

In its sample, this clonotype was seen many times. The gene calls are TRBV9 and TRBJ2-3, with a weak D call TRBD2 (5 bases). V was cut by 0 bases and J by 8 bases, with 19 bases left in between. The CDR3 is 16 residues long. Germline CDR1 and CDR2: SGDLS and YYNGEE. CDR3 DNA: TGTGCCAGCAGCGTAGAGGCCGGACTCACTGATAGTACGCAGTATTTT. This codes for CASSVEAGLTDSTQYF.

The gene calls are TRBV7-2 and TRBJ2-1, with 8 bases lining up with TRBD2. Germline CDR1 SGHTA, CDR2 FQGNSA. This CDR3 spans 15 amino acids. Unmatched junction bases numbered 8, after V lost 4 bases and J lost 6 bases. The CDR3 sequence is CASSSPGLGGNEQFF. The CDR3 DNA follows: TGTGCCAGCAGCTCCCCGGGACTAGGGGGCAATGAGCAGTTCTTC.

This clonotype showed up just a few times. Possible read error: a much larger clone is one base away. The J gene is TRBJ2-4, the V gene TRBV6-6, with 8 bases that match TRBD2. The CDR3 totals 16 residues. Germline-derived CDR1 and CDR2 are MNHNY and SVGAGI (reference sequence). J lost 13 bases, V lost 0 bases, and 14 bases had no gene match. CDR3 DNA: TGTGCCAGCAGTTACTCGGGCGGGGGGCCCTACAATGAGCAGTACTTC. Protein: CASSYSGGGPYNEQYF.

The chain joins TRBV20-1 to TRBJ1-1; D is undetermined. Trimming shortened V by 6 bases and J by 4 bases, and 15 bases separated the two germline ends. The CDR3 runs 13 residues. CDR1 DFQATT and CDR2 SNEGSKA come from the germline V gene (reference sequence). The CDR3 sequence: CSAQTAAATEAFF. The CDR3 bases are TGCAGTGCACAGACGGCAGCGGCCACTGAAGCTTTCTTT.

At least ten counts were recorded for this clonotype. The CDR3 region has the DNA TGTGCCAGCTCATCCCCTGGCGGGGGCCACTACGAGCAGTACTTC. Its protein product is CASSSPGGGHYEQYF. The V and J genes are TRBV18 and TRBJ2-7, with D perhaps TRBD2 (7 bases). The V and J ends lost 5 bases and 3 bases respectively, with 17 bases between them. CDR1 KGHSH and CDR2 LQKENI come from the germline V gene. The CDR3 is made up of 15 amino acids.

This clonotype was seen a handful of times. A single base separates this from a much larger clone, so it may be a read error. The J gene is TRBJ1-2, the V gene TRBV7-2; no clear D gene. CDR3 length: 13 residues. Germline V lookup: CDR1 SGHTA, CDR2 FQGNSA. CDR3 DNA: TGTGCCAGCAGCTGGTCGGGGTTCGATGGCCACACCTTC. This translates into CASSWSGFDGHTF.